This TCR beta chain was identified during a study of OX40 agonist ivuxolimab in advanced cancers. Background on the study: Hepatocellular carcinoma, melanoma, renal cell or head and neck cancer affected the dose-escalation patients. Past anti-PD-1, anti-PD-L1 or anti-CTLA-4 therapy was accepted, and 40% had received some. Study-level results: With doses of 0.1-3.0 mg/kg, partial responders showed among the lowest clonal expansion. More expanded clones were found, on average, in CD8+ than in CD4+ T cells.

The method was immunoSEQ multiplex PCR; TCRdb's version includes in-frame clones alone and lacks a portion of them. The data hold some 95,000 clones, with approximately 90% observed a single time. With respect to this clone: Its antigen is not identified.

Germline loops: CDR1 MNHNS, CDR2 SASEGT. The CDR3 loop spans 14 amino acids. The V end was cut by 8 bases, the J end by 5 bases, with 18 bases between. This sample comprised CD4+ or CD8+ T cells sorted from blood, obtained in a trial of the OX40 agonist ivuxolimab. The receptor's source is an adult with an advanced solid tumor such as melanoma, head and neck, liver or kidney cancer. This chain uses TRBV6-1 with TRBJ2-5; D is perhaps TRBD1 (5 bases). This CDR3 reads CASWSGRARETQYF. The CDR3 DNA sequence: TGTGCCAGCTGGTCAGGCAGGGCGCGGGAGACCCAGTACTTC.